The rows below give T cell receptor beta chains drawn from one sample of a study of blood T cell repertoires in COVID-19. Method: immunoSEQ multiplex PCR; TCRdb's copy keeps in-frame clones and lacks some. The table records tens of thousands of clones, roughly 83% of them present only once. Input material: peripheral blood. The receptor set was obtained from a human donor in a cohort sampled during active COVID-19. The CDR3 runs from the conserved cysteine through the conserved F or W. D genes are given only for firm matches. For some rows the clone size is stated as once, few or many, or as a class when expanded; others skip it.

v_gene	j_gene	d_gene	abundance	len	CDR3aa	CDR3nt
TRBV5-6	TRBJ2-3	-	-	15	CASSLAVATGDTQYF	TGTGCCAGCAGCTTGGCGGTTGCAACGGGAGATACGCAGTATTTT
TRBV5-1	TRBJ2-7	-	-	15	CASSSTVSGSYEQYF	TGCGCCAGCAGCTCGACAGTTTCCGGCTCCTACGAGCAGTACTTC
TRBV6-1	TRBJ2-3	TRBD2	-	17	CASSEIGLGPSTDTQYF	TGTGCCAGCAGTGAAATAGGACTAGGGCCCAGCACAGATACGCAGTATTTT
TRBV7-6	TRBJ2-5	-	-	14	CASSWNPGEETQYF	TGTGCCAGCAGCTGGAATCCAGGGGAAGAGACCCAGTACTTC
TRBV2	TRBJ2-3	TRBD2	-	15	CASSELAGGLDTQYF	TGTGCCAGCAGTGAACTAGCGGGGGGGCTGGATACGCAGTATTTT
TRBV5-6	TRBJ2-1	-	-	15	CASSFVAGASNEQFF	TGTGCCAGCAGCTTTGTTGCGGGTGCTTCTAATGAGCAGTTCTTC
TRBV3-1/TRBV3-2	TRBJ2-7	TRBD2	once	16	CASSHGLAGGDYEQYF	TGTGCCAGCAGCCATGGGCTAGCGGGAGGGGACTACGAGCAGTACTTC
TRBV4-3	TRBJ2-3	TRBD2	-	16	CASSPLTSGVTDTQYF	TGCGCCAGCAGCCCCCTGACTAGCGGGGTCACAGATACGCAGTATTTT
TRBV7-3	TRBJ2-3	-	once	16	CASSYLPGGAGDTQYF	TGTGCCAGCAGCTACCTTCCGGGCGGGGCGGGAGATACGCAGTATTTT
TRBV7-2	TRBJ1-3	-	-	15	CASSLSQGALGTIYF	TGTGCCAGCAGCTTATCGCAGGGTGCTTTGGGCACCATATATTTT
TRBV5-4	TRBJ2-2	TRBD1	few	16	CASSWGTGYNTGELFF	TGTGCCAGCAGCTGGGGGACAGGTTACAACACCGGGGAGCTGTTTTTT
TRBV28	TRBJ2-4	TRBD2	-	18	CASSKLAGGPMTKNIQYF	TGTGCCAGCAGCAAGCTAGCGGGAGGGCCTATGACCAAAAACATTCAGTACTTC
TRBV25-1	TRBJ2-3	-	-	12	CATSTGTDTQYF	TGTGCCACCTCAACAGGGACAGATACGCAGTATTTT
TRBV7-7	TRBJ1-5	TRBD1	-	18	CASSSRDRGLDSNQPQHF	TGTGCTAGCAGCTCCCGGGACAGGGGGCTTGATAGCAATCAGCCCCAGCATTTT
TRBV7-9	TRBJ2-7	TRBD2	-	14	CASSQAGGAYEQYF	TGTGCCAGCAGCCAAGCGGGAGGCGCCTACGAGCAGTACTTC
TRBV5-1	TRBJ2-5	TRBD2	-	18	CASSLRGLAGTGGETQYF	TGCGCCAGCAGCTTGAGAGGACTAGCGGGGACCGGTGGGGAGACCCAGTACTTC
TRBV29-1	TRBJ2-5	-	-	14	CSVEAGGPQETQYF	TGCAGCGTTGAAGCGGGGGGCCCACAAGAGACCCAGTACTTC
TRBV9	TRBJ2-7	-	-	14	CASSYTSESTEQYF	TGTGCCAGCAGCTACACTTCGGAGAGCACCGAGCAGTACTTC
TRBV21-1	TRBJ2-1	-	-	17	CASSKGGFGGSYNEQFF	TGTGCCAGCAGCAAAGGAGGTTTTGGGGGGTCCTACAATGAGCAGTTCTTC
TRBV24-1	TRBJ2-1	TRBD1	-	16	CATSLPGTGRDGEQFF	TGTGCCACCAGCCTGCCCGGGACAGGGAGGGATGGTGAGCAGTTCTTC
TRBV5-1	TRBJ2-7	TRBD2	-	15	CASSLDPSGSYEQYF	TGCGCCAGCAGCTTGGATCCTAGCGGGAGTTACGAGCAGTACTTC
TRBV19	TRBJ2-2	TRBD2	-	14	CASTGLAGTGELFF	TGTGCCAGCACGGGACTAGCTGGCACCGGGGAGCTGTTTTTT
TRBV28	TRBJ2-7	-	-	13	CASRRDNHYEQYF	TGTGCCAGCCGAAGGGACAACCACTACGAGCAGTACTTC
TRBV7-2	TRBJ2-2	-	-	13	CASSLVVSGELFF	TGTGCCAGCAGCTTAGTAGTTTCCGGGGAGCTGTTTTTT
TRBV3-1/TRBV3-2	TRBJ1-1	TRBD1	-	13	CASSRDRESEAFF	TGTGCCAGCAGCCGGGACAGGGAATCTGAAGCTTTCTTT
TRBV12-3/TRBV12-4	TRBJ2-3	-	-	13	CASSRRAEDTQYF	TGTGCCAGCAGTCGGAGGGCCGAAGATACGCAGTATTTT
TRBV11-2	TRBJ2-1	TRBD2	-	16	CASSPTAGVVYNEQFF	TGTGCCAGCAGCCCGACAGCGGGAGTGGTCTACAATGAGCAGTTCTTC
TRBV5-1	TRBJ2-7	TRBD1	-	15	CASSLDGQGGFLGAF	TGCGCCAGCAGCTTAGACGGACAGGGCGGTTTCCTCGGGGCCTTC
TRBV2	TRBJ2-3	-	-	13	CASSPFTTDTQYF	TGTGCCAGCAGTCCCTTTACAACAGATACGCAGTATTTT
TRBV12-3/TRBV12-4	TRBJ1-4	-	-	12	CASSLPDEKLFF	TGTGCCAGCAGCCTGCCAGATGAAAAACTGTTTTTT
TRBV7-2	TRBJ2-7	-	-	13	CASSFNRVREQYF	TGTGCCAGCAGCTTCAACAGGGTTCGCGAGCAGTACTTC
TRBV7-2	TRBJ2-5	-	once	14	CASSSSPSQETQYF	TGTGCCAGCAGCTCCTCTCCGAGCCAAGAGACCCAGTACTTC
TRBV10-3	TRBJ2-1	TRBD2	-	14	CAISTGLGYNEQFF	TGTGCCATCAGTACAGGACTAGGTTACAATGAGCAGTTCTTC
TRBV15	TRBJ2-3	-	-	15	CATSRERVSTDTQYF	TGTGCCACCAGCAGAGAGCGGGTTAGCACAGATACGCAGTATTTT
TRBV6-6	TRBJ2-7	TRBD2	-	16	CASAAADTSGIYEQYF	TGTGCCAGCGCCGCCGCTGATACTAGCGGGATCTACGAGCAGTACTTC
TRBV9	TRBJ2-7	-	-	13	CASSLSLKSEQYF	TGTGCCAGCAGCCTTAGTCTCAAGTCCGAGCAGTACTTC
TRBV24-1	TRBJ2-5	-	-	15	CATSDQAGAGETQYF	TGTGCCACCAGTGATCAAGCAGGGGCAGGAGAGACCCAGTACTTC
TRBV27	TRBJ2-2	TRBD2	-	14	CASIRAGVTGELFF	TGTGCCAGCATTCGAGCGGGGGTTACCGGGGAGCTGTTTTTT
TRBV3-1/TRBV3-2	TRBJ2-7	-	-	14	CASSQSGHSYEQYF	TGTGCCAGCAGCCAATCGGGACATTCCTACGAGCAGTACTTC
TRBV5-1	TRBJ1-4	-	-	15	CASSLDPATNEKLFF	TGCGCCAGCAGCTTGGATCCAGCAACTAATGAAAAACTGTTTTTT
TRBV28	TRBJ2-7	-	-	11	CASSSYYEQYF	TGTGCCAGCAGTTCCTACTACGAGCAGTACTTC
TRBV4-1	TRBJ2-1	TRBD1	once	17	CASSRPGTGGFYNEQFF	TGCGCCAGCAGCCGTCCCGGGACAGGGGGTTTCTACAATGAGCAGTTCTTC
TRBV28	TRBJ2-4	TRBD2	-	14	CASAPGGRGNIQYF	TGTGCCAGCGCCCCGGGGGGGAGGGGAAACATTCAGTACTTC
TRBV3-1/TRBV3-2	TRBJ1-3	-	-	15	CASSQDMYSGNTIYF	TGTGCCAGCAGCCAGGACATGTACTCTGGAAACACCATATATTTT
TRBV5-1	TRBJ2-2	TRBD1	-	15	CASTPTGANTGELFF	TGCGCCAGCACGCCGACAGGGGCGAACACCGGGGAGCTGTTTTTT
TRBV6-5	TRBJ1-1	-	-	14	CASSPDGGGTEAFF	TGTGCCAGCAGTCCGGATGGGGGGGGCACTGAAGCTTTCTTT
TRBV23-1	TRBJ2-5	-	-	14	CARFVGERKETQYF	TGCGCCAGATTTGTGGGAGAGCGTAAAGAGACCCAGTACTTC
TRBV30	TRBJ1-2	-	-	13	CAWSVRGNYGYTF	TGTGCCTGGAGTGTACGAGGGAACTATGGCTACACCTTC
TRBV10-3	TRBJ2-5	TRBD1	-	16	CAIRDPDRGQGKTQYF	TGTGCCATCAGAGATCCCGACAGGGGGCAGGGTAAGACCCAGTACTTC